Shown below are 23 T cell receptor beta chains from a single sample sequenced in a study of graft-versus-host responses after intestinal transplantation. Their antigens are not known. TCRdb's copy holds only in-frame clones and misses some; the assay was immunoSEQ multiplex PCR. The sample has over 85,000 clones, approximately 95% seen once. The starting material was unstimulated CD8+ T cells sorted from spleen or lymph node cells, obtained before intestinal transplant. These TCRs come from a human donor who received an intestinal transplant.

Points on this clone: The CDR3 carries no conserved terminal phenylalanine or tryptophan, so it likely arises from a read error. Here the CDR3 DNA reads TGTGCCATCCAGGGACATGGCTACACCGTC. Amino acids: CAIQGHGYTV. V and J are TRBV7-2 and TRBJ1-2, with D possibly TRBD1 on 5 matching bases. The CDR3 has 10 amino acids. Trimming took 10 bases from V and 6 from J, leaving 9 bases between them. Looked up from germline, CDR1 is SGHTA and CDR2 is FQGNSA.

J is TRBJ1-2 and V is TRBV4-2; 7 bases line up with TRBD1. In germline, CDR1 is LGHNA, CDR2 YNFKEQ. The trim removed 0 bases at V and 8 bases at J, leaving 15 bases unmatched. The CDR3 has 17 residues. The CDR3 spells CASSQDLDRQGAGGYTF. As DNA, the CDR3 is TGTGCCAGCAGCCAAGATCTTGATCGACAGGGCGCAGGGGGCTACACCTTC.

The V call is TRBV6-4, the J call TRBJ1-2, with 7 nucleotides matching TRBD1. This CDR3 is 13 amino acids long. The V gene's germline CDR1 is MRHNA and CDR2 SNTAGT. V lost 7 bases, J lost 8 bases, and 10 bases stayed unmatched. The CDR3 protein is CASIHRGKNGYTF. The CDR3 nucleotides are TGTGCCAGCATTCACAGGGGAAAAAACGGCTACACCTTC.

The V and J genes are TRBV27 and TRBJ1-6; D is unclear. Germline V gene lookup returns CDR1 MNHEY and CDR2 SMNVEV (reference sequence). The CDR3 length is 15 residues. Trimming pared 3 bases from V and 10 bases from J, leaving 16 bases between. The CDR3 DNA sequence: TGTGCCAGCAGTTTTGACGCCGGGTTTCGATCACCCCTCCACTTT. Its protein is CASSFDAGFRSPLHF.

This chain connects TRBV28 to TRBJ2-7; a possible D gene is TRBD1 (7 bases). This CDR3 comprises 14 residues. V dropped 8 bases and J dropped 3 bases, with 17 bases sitting between them. From germline, CDR1 is MDHEN and CDR2 SYDVKM. The CDR3: CASGEDRQFYEQYF. DNA for the CDR3: TGTGCCAGCGGGGAGGACAGGCAATTCTACGAGCAGTACTTC.

This clone appeared once. The chain recombines TRBV29-1 with TRBJ2-5, with 8 nucleotides matching TRBD1. V lost 6 bases and J lost 4; bases outside the gene matches: 1. This CDR3 has 11 residues. CDR1 and CDR2 (germline): SQVTM, ANQGSEA. CDR3 sequence reads: CSVGQGETQYF. For the CDR3, the DNA is TGCAGCGTAGGACAGGGAGAGACCCAGTACTTC.

The chain combines TRBV11-2 with TRBJ1-3; D possibly corresponds to TRBD1 (5 bases). V lost 0 bases to trimming and J lost 4 bases, with 7 bases between them. The CDR3 consists of 14 residues. Germline V gene sequence: CDR1 SGHAT, CDR2 FQNNGV. CDR3 DNA: TGTGCCAGCAGCTTAGAGTCAGGGGGAAACACCATATATTTT. Protein product: CASSLESGGNTIYF.

V and J are TRBV13 and TRBJ2-3; D is possibly TRBD2 (5 bases). With 5 bases removed from V and 4 bases from J, the gap between germline ends came to 28 bases. Per germline, CDR1 PRHDT and CDR2 FYEKMQ (reference sequence). This CDR3 contains 19 residues. The CDR3 here is CASSRLGPAEVGEPDTQYF. CDR3 sequence (DNA): TGTGCCAGCAGCCGACTCGGCCCTGCGGAGGTCGGTGAGCCAGATACGCAGTATTTT.

Only one count was recorded for this clone. V and J are TRBV18 and TRBJ2-3; a possible D gene is TRBD1 (6 bases). This CDR3 comprises 17 residues. Germline CDR1 reads KGHSH; CDR2 reads LQKENI. V gave up 2 bases and J gave up 1 base, with 16 bases separating them. Written as DNA, the CDR3 is TGTGCCAGCTCACCATTTGGGACACCCAAAGGCACAGATACGCAGTATTTT. Protein product: CASSPFGTPKGTDTQYF.

CDR3 in DNA: TGTGCCAGCAGCTTAACGGGACTCGCAGATACGCAGTATTTT. It specifies CASSLTGLADTQYF. This rearrangement joins TRBV7-3 to TRBJ2-3; maybe TRBD2 (6 bases). The CDR3 is made up of 14 amino acids. V was pared by 0 bases and J by 4 bases, with 8 bases between. Germline V CDR1 and CDR2: SGHTA, FQGTGA.

This rearrangement joins TRBV30 to TRBJ1-2, with no clear D. The CDR3 extends over 12 amino acids. V was shortened by 0 bases and J by 5 bases, with 7 bases between the two germline ends. The V gene's germline CDR1 is GTSNPN and CDR2 SVGIG (reference sequence). The CDR3 reads CAWSVRRYGYTF. CDR3 bases: TGTGCCTGGAGTGTACGGAGGTATGGCTACACCTTC.

The chain couples TRBV27 to TRBJ2-1, with 10 bases lining up with TRBD2. This CDR3 has 15 amino acids. V was pared by 5 bases and J by 7 bases, with 8 bases of the junction left unmatched. Germline CDR1 is MNHEY and CDR2 is SMNVEV (reference sequence). The CDR3 DNA follows: TGTGCCAGCAGTCGAGCGGGAGGGGGTGGGAATGAGCAGTTCTTC. Protein sequence: CASSRAGGGGNEQFF.

The chain is built from TRBV28 and TRBJ2-7; tentative D call: TRBD2 (6 bases). Looked up from germline, CDR1 is MDHEN and CDR2 is SYDVKM. Trimming took 3 bases from V and 1 from J, leaving 10 bases between them. The CDR3 sequence is 14 residues long. The DNA of the CDR3 is TGTGCCAGCAGTTTCGGGGGATATTCCTACGAGCAGTACTTC. This sequence encodes CASSFGGYSYEQYF.

This clone has only a few counts. This chain connects TRBV5-6 to TRBJ1-3, with D perhaps TRBD1 (5 bases). Trimming took off 1 base at V and 0 bases at J, with 11 bases between the two ends. Germline V lookup: CDR1 SGHDT, CDR2 YYEEEE. This CDR3 contains 16 residues. The CDR3 DNA reads TGTGCCAGCAGCTTGAGACAGATTTACTCTGGAAACACCATATATTTT. Its translation: CASSLRQIYSGNTIYF.

The V and J genes are TRBV7-6 and TRBJ2-2; 12 bases line up with TRBD1. The CDR3 covers 16 residues. The V gene end was trimmed by 2 bases and the J gene end by 5 bases; junction bases not matched to a gene: 3. Germline V lookup: CDR1 SGHVS, CDR2 FNYEAQ. CDR3 region: CASSLPGQGATGELFF. In DNA form, the CDR3 reads TGTGCCAGCAGCTTACCGGGACAGGGGGCGACCGGGGAGCTGTTTTTT.

J is TRBJ2-7 and V is TRBV27; possible D gene TRBD1, 5 bases. Trimming removed 6 bases at V and 1 base at J, with 10 bases between. Germline-derived CDR1 and CDR2 are MNHEY and SMNVEV (reference sequence). CDR3 length equals 13 residues. CDR3: CASSPGISYEQYF. CDR3 DNA sequence: TGTGCCAGCAGCCCAGGGATATCCTACGAGCAGTACTTC.

This clone came up once. The gene calls are TRBV9 and TRBJ1-1; no clear D. The CDR3 is 14 amino acids. Per germline, CDR1 SGDLS and CDR2 YYNGEE. Trimming cost V 0 bases and J 4 bases, with 10 bases left between them. The DNA for the CDR3 is TGTGCCAGCAGCGTAGGCGGGAGGGTCACTGAAGCTTTCTTT. This encodes CASSVGGRVTEAFF.

The J gene is TRBJ1-1, the V gene TRBV7-6; TRBD1 is a possible D gene (5 bases). Trimming took 0 bases from V and 4 from J, leaving 18 bases between them. This CDR3 is built from 17 residues. Germline assignment: CDR1 SGHVS and CDR2 FNYEAQ. This CDR3 is CASSLASGFVGVTEAFF. The CDR3 bases are TGTGCCAGCAGCTTAGCGTCAGGGTTCGTTGGGGTCACTGAAGCTTTCTTT.

On this clone: In the same sample, other DNA sequences code for this CDR3. The gene calls are TRBV7-8 and TRBJ1-1, with a possible D match to TRBD1 (6 bases). The V end was cut by 8 bases, the J end by 1 base, with 17 bases between. Germline assignment: CDR1 SGHVS and CDR2 FQNEAQ. The CDR3 runs 15 residues. The CDR3 sequence is CASGHGGAKNTEAFF. Written as DNA, the CDR3 is TGTGCCAGCGGGCATGGGGGGGCGAAGAACACTGAAGCTTTCTTT.

V and J are TRBV27 and TRBJ1-1, with TRBD1 identical over 7 bases. From germline, CDR1 is MNHEY and CDR2 SMNVEV (reference sequence). V gave up 5 bases and J gave up 3 bases; unmatched junction bases: 6. This CDR3 is 14 amino acids long. In DNA, the CDR3 is TGTGCCAGCAGTCCTACAGGGGACGACACTGAAGCTTTCTTT. This gives the protein CASSPTGDDTEAFF.

The chain recombines TRBV7-9 with TRBJ2-1; weak D call: TRBD2 (5 bases). The V and J ends lost 4 bases and 7 bases respectively, with 14 bases between them. The CDR3 totals 14 residues. Germline CDR1 and CDR2: SEHNR and FQNEAQ (reference sequence). The CDR3 reads CASSSYTRPNEQFF. The CDR3, as DNA: TGTGCCAGCAGCTCGTATACTAGGCCAAATGAGCAGTTCTTC. The variable domain in full, with the rest retrieved from reference TRBV7-9 and TRBJ2-1, is DTGVSQNPRHKITKRGQNVTFRCDPISEHNRLYWYRQTLGQGPEFLTYFQNEAQLEKSRLLSDRFSAERPKGSFSTLEIQRTEQGDSAMYLCASSSYTRPNEQFFGPGTRLTVL.

The V and J genes are TRBV10-3 and TRBJ1-6; D gene ambiguous. This CDR3 comprises 15 residues. The germline gives CDR1 ENHRY, CDR2 SYGVKD. V lost 0 bases, J lost 11 bases, and 14 bases lay in between. The CDR3 DNA reads as TGTGCCATCAGTGAGTCCTTAGGTGGGCATCCACCCCTCCACTTT. This translates into CAISESLGGHPPLHF.

The chain uses TRBV2 and TRBJ1-6; 7 bases are a match to TRBD1. Per germline, CDR1 SNHLY and CDR2 FYNNEI. The CDR3 spans 14 residues. The junction had 5 bases not matched to a gene; V was cut back by 6 bases and J by 6 bases. The CDR3 DNA reads as TGTGCCAGCAGCGAGGGGGACAGTAATTCACCCCTCCACTTT. This encodes CASSEGDSNSPLHF.